This T cell receptor (beta chain) was profiled in a study of blood T cells in healthy people across ages. Overall study results and limits: Strong correlation was found linking TCR beta diversity to naive T cell percentage.

This clonotype was seen only a few times. Its antigen is unidentified. The germline V and J ends were trimmed by 4 bases and 3 bases, with 12 bases remaining between them. CDR1 is SGHTA, CDR2 FQGNSA, per germline. The CDR3 has 14 residues. The authors ran a second PCR of about 7 to 11 cycles using a sample-barcoded 5' primer and a J-beta primer mix. Tags on each cDNA molecule came from a template-switch adaptor with 12 random nucleotides. TCRdb recomputed calls from the 5' RACE reads with MiXCR, one row per CDR3 protein. The table has about 2 million distinct CDR3 sequences, roughly 52% seen once. Sequenced input: blood. The origin of this receptor is a woman aged 40-49 years in good health. The chain uses TRBV7-2 and TRBJ1-2; no firm D call. For the CDR3, the DNA is TGTGCCAGCAGCTCCCCCCCGGGGTACTATGGCTACACCTTC. It is translated as CASSSPPGYYGYTF.